This T cell receptor beta chain was documented in a study of T cell responses to AZD1222 COVID-19 vaccine (dated by TCRdb to the early 2020s). Concerning the study at large: AZD1222 recipients given second doses at about 4 weeks or at about 12 weeks were pooled, since spike-specific TCR depth and breadth were not found to differ between the two schedules. TCR sequencing was performed for 233 trial participants, of whom around 200 were given two doses of AZD1222 and around 25 were given two doses of MenACWY control vaccine. Trial participants were enrolled by age into 18-55, 56-69 and 70-plus year subgroups, with 148, 28 and 57 TCR-sequenced participants respectively.

Explained via the paper, the time point label denotes: baseline before first vaccination. The vaccinee samples were drawn from two UK trials, COV001 and COV002, one of which was a single-blind randomized controlled phase 2/3 trial testing AZD1222 (ChAdOx1 nCoV-19) in healthy adults. For TCRbeta chain sequencing, PBMC samples were collected from trial participants at day 0 and at day 28 after the second dose. The CDR3 regions of human TCRbeta chains were analyzed by immunosequencing. In the original analysis: TCRs in the repertoires were compared against a reference library of SARS-CoV-2-specific TCRs that had been generated with the MIRA antigen-specificity platform. Breadth meant the fraction of unique TCRs that were SARS-CoV-2-associated, whereas depth meant the fraction of total T cells that were SARS-CoV-2-associated. Using the MIRA data, each spike-specific TCR was assigned both to the spike region to which the TCR was reactive and to a CD4 or CD8 class. Log10-transformed breadth and depth values were compared by one-way ANOVA with Sidak's multiple comparisons tests. This immuneACCESS table, as held by TCRdb, lists in-frame sequences with V and J called but not all clones. Of the missing ones, under half trace to an unresolved V gene in checked studies; the others have no known cause. That table gives V, J and clone size, and the DNA gave D and trimming. The sample includes 150,000 or so clones, with roughly nine tenths observed a single time. The ten largest clones capture under 20% of the sample.

As for this clone: Its antigen remains undetermined. Within one base of it there is no much larger clone, and no base qualities were kept.

Per the germline V gene, SGHTA is the CDR1 and FQGTGA is the CDR2. Including the terminal cysteine and phenylalanine, the CDR3 comprises 16 residues. Just the 48-base CDR3 DNA is kept, in frame starting at base 1. Unmatched junction bases come to 9, with V trimmed by 5 bases and J by 5 bases. Study-wide conclusions, independent of this receptor: No day 14 peak-response samples were available, so repertoires were characterized only after the peak T cell response. CD4 TCRs associated with the vaccine covered the entire spike protein, and the dominant responses were in regions 160-218 and 743-854. Participants were mostly white British, with more females than males. The authors suggested clonal diversity may have been underestimated. The 56-69-year group was small, and its depth increase did not reach significance, likely because of low power. Reportedly, close to half of the unique spike-specific TCRs recognized epitopes lying outside the regions that are mutated in the B.1.351 and B.1.1.7 variants. A significant rise in spike-specific TCR breadth and depth was observed after two AZD1222 doses relative to day 0 and relative to MenACWY recipients. Conclusions about previously exposed vaccinees were limited because only six AZD1222 recipients were SARS-CoV-2 seropositive at baseline.

Here the chain combines TRBV7-3 and TRBJ1-6; a stretch of 7 junction bases matches TRBD1. The receptor comes from an adult in good health. The specimen was peripheral blood, collected on day 0 of AZD1222 vaccination. CDR3 sequence: CASSLLGGPDNSPLHF. The DNA sequence is TGTGCCAGCAGCCTCCTAGGGGGCCCCGATAATTCACCCCTCCACTTT.